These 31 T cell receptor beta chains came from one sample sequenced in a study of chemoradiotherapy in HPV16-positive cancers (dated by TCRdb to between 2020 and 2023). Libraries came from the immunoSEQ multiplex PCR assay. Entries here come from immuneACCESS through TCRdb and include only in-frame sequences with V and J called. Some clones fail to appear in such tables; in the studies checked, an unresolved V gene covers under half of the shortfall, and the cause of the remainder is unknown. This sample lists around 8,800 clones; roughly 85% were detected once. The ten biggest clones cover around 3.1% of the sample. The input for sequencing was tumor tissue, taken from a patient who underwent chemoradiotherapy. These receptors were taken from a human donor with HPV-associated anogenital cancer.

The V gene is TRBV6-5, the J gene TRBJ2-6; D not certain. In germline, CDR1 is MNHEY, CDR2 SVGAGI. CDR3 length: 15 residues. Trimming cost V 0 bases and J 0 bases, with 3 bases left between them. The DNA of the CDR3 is TGTGCCAGCAGTTACTCGCCCTCTGGGGCCAACGTCCTGACTTTC. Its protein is CASSYSPSGANVLTF.

CDR3 protein: CASSGTTASTDTQYF. CDR3 nucleotide sequence: TGCGCCAGCAGCGGGACGACAGCCAGCACAGATACGCAGTATTTT. This chain connects TRBV5-1 to TRBJ2-3; D is tentatively TRBD1 or TRBD2 (5 bases each). Trimming stripped 4 bases from V and 0 bases from J, with 12 bases between. The length of the CDR3 is 15 residues. Germline V lookup: CDR1 SGHRS, CDR2 YFSETQ. Filled out from reference TRBV5-1 and TRBJ2-3, the complete variable domain reads KAGVTQTPRYLIKTRGQQVTLSCSPISGHRSVSWYQQTPGQGLQFLFEYFSETQRNKGNFPGRFSGRQFSNSRSEMNVSTLELGDSALYLCASSGTTASTDTQYFGPGTRLTVL.

CDR3 region: CASSLAGITGANVLTF. The CDR3, as DNA: TGCGCCAGCAGCTTGGCCGGCATTACTGGGGCCAACGTCCTGACTTTC. The V and J genes are TRBV5-1 and TRBJ2-6; D is uncertain. Germline-derived CDR1 and CDR2 are SGHRS and YFSETQ. Trimming took 0 bases from V and 2 from J, leaving 9 bases between them. This CDR3 contains 16 residues.

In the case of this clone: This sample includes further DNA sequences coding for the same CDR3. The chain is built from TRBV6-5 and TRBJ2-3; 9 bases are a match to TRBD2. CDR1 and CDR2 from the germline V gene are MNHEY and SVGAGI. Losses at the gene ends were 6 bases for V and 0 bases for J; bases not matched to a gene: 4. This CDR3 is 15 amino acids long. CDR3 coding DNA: TGTGCCAGCAGCCGCGGGACTAGCAGCACAGATACGCAGTATTTT. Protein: CASSRGTSSTDTQYF.

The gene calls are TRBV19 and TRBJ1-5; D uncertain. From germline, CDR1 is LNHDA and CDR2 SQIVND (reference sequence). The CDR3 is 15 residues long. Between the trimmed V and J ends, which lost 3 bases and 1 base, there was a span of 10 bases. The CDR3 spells CASSMDRQSNQPQHF. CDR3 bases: TGTGCCAGTAGTATGGATAGGCAAAGCAATCAGCCCCAGCATTTT.

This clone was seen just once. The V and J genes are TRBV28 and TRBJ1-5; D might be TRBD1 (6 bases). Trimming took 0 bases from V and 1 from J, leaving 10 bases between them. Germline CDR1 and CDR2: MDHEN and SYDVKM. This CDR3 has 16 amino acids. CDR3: CASSLWGASSNQPQHF. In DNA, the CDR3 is TGTGCCAGCAGTTTATGGGGGGCATCAAGCAATCAGCCCCAGCATTTT.

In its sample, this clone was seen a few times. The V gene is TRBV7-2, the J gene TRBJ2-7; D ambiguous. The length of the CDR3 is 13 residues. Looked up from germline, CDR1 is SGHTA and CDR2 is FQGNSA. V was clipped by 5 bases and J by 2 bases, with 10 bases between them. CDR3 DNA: TGTGCCAGCAGCAACATACACCCCTACGAGCAGTACTTC. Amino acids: CASSNIHPYEQYF.

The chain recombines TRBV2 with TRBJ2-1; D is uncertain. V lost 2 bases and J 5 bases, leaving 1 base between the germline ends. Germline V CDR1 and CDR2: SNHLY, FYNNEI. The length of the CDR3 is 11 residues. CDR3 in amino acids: CASSEHNEQFF. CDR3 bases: TGTGCCAGCAGTGAACACAATGAGCAGTTCTTC.

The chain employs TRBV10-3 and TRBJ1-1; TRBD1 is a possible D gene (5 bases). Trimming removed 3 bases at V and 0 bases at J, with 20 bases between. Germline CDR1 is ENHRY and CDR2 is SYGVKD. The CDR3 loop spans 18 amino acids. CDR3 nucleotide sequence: TGTGCCATCAGTGACCCGACAAGTTCGCGGACAATGAACACTGAAGCTTTCTTT. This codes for CAISDPTSSRTMNTEAFF.

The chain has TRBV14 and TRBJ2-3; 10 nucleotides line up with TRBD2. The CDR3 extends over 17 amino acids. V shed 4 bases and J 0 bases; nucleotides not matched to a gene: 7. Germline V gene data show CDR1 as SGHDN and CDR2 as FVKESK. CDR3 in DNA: TGTGCCAGCAGCCCTTGGACTAGCGGAGACAGCACAGATACGCAGTATTTT. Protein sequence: CASSPWTSGDSTDTQYF.

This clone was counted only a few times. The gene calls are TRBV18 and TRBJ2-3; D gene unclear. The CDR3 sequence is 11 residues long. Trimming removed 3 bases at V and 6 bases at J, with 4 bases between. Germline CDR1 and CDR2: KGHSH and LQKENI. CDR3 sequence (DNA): TGTGCCAGCTCACCTAGCGATACGCAGTATTTT. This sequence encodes CASSPSDTQYF.

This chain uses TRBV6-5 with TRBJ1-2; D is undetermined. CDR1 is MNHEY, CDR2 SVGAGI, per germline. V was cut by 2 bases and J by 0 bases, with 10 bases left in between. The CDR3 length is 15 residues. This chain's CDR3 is CASSYDTTTNYGYTF. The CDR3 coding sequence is TGTGCCAGCAGTTACGACACGACCACTAACTATGGCTACACCTTC.

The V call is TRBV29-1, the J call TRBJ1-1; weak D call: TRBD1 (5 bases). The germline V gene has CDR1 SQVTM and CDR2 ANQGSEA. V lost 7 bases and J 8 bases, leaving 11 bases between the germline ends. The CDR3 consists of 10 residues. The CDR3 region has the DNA TGCAGCGCAGAACAGGTAGAAGCTTTCTTT. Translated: CSAEQVEAFF.

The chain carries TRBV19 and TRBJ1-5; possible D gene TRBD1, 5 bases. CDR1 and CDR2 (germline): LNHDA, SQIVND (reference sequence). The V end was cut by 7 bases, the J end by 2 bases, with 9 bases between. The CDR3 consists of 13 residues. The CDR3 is CASNLRGNQPQHF. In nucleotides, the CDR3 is TGTGCCAGTAACCTCAGGGGCAATCAGCCCCAGCATTTT.

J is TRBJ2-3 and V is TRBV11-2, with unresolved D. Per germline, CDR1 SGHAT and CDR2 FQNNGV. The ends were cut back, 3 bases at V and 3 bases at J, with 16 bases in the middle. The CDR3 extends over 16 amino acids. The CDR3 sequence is CASSFAASFGTDTQYF. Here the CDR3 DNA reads TGTGCCAGCAGCTTCGCAGCGTCCTTTGGTACAGATACGCAGTATTTT. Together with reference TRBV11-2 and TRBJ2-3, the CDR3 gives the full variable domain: EAGVAQSPRYKIIEKRQSVAFWCNPISGHATLYWYQQILGQGPKLLIQFQNNGVVDDSQLPKDRFSAERLKGVDSTLKIQPAKLEDSAVYLCASSFAASFGTDTQYFGPGTRLTVL.

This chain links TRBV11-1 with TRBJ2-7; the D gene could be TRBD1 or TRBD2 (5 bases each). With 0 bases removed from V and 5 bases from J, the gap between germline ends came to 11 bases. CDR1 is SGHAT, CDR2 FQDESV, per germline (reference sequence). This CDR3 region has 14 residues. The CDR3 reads CASSLAGVKNEQYF. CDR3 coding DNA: TGTGCCAGCAGCTTAGCGGGGGTCAAAAACGAGCAGTACTTC.

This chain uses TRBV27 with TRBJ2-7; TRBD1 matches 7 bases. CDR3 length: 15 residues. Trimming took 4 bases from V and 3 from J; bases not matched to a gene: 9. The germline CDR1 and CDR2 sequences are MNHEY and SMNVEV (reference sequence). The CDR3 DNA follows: TGTGCCAGCAGTTGGGAAGGGACAGCAGACTACGAGCAGTACTTC. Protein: CASSWEGTADYEQYF.

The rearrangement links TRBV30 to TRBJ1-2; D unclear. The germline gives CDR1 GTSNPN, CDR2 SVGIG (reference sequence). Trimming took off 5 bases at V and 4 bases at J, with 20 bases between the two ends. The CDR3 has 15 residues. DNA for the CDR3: TGTGCCTGGGAAAACCTGGACCGAGCTTCCTATGGCTACACCTTC. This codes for CAWENLDRASYGYTF.

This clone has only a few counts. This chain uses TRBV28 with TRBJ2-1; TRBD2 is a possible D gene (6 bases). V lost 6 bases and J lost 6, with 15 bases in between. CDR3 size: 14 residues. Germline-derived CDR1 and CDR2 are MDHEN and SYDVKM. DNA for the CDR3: TGTGCCAGCAGGCTCCCCGGGGGTGTCAATGAGCAGTTCTTC. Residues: CASRLPGGVNEQFF.

The CDR3 is CASSFRTGLDTEAFF. The CDR3 DNA is TGTGCCAGCAGCTTCCGGACAGGGCTAGACACTGAAGCTTTCTTT. V gene TRBV11-3 combines with J gene TRBJ1-1, with 8 bases that match TRBD1. Germline V CDR1 and CDR2: SGHNT, YENEEA. V lost 3 bases, J lost 3 bases, and 6 bases stayed unmatched. CDR3 length: 15 residues.

The CDR3 loop is CASSPDLGYTEAFF. For the CDR3, the DNA is TGTGCCAGCTCACCAGATCTTGGGTACACTGAAGCTTTCTTT. V and J are TRBV18 and TRBJ1-1; no definite D call. This CDR3 contains 14 residues. Germline CDR1 and CDR2: KGHSH and LQKENI. V was pared by 2 bases and J by 3 bases, with 10 bases between.

Written as DNA, the CDR3 is TGTGCCAGCAGCTTAGGAGGGGAAGAGACCCAGTACTTC. It codes for CASSLGGEETQYF. This chain connects TRBV11-2 to TRBJ2-5; D is possibly TRBD1 or TRBD2 (5 bases each). This CDR3 spans 13 amino acids. The germline V gene encodes CDR1 SGHAT and CDR2 FQNNGV. V dropped 1 base and J dropped 3 bases, with 6 bases sitting between them.

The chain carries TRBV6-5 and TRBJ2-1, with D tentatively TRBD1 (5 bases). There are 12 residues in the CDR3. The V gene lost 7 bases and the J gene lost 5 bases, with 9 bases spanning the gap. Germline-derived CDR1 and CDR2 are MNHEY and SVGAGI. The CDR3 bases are TGTGCCAGCAACCAGGGCAACAATGAGCAGTTCTTC. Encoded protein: CASNQGNNEQFF.

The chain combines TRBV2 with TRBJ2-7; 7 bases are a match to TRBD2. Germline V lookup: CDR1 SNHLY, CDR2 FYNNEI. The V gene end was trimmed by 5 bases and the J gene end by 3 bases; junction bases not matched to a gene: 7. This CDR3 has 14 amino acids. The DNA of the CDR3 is TGTGCCAGCAGTCCCGGGACTACCATCTACGAGCAGTACTTC. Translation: CASSPGTTIYEQYF.

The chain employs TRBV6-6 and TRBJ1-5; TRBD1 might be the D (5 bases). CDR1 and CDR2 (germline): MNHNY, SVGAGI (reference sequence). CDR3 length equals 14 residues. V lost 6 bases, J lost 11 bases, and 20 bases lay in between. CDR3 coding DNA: TGTGCCAGCAGCCCGGGTCCACCGGGGGGGGCCCAGCATTTT. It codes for CASSPGPPGGAQHF.

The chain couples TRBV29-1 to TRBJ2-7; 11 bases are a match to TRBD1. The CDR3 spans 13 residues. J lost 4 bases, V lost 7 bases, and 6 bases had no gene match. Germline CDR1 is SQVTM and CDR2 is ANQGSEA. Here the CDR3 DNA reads TGCAGCGGTATCGGGACAGGGGGTTACGAGCAGTACTTC. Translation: CSGIGTGGYEQYF.

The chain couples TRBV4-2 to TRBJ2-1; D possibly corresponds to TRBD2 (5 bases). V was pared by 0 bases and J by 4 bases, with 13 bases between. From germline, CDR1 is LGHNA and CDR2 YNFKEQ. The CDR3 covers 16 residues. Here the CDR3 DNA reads TGTGCCAGCAGCCAAGAAGGAGCGGTCGGTTACAATGAGCAGTTCTTC. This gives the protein CASSQEGAVGYNEQFF.

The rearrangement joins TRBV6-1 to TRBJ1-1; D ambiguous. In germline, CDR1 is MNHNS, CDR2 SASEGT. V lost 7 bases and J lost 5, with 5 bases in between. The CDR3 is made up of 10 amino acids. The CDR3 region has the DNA TGTGCCAGCAAGCGGACTGAAGCTTTCTTT. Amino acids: CASKRTEAFF.

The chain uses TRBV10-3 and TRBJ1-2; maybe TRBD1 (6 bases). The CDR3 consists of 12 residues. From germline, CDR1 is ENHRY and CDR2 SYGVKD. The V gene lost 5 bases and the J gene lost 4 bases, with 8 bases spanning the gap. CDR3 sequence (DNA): TGTGCCATCAGTAAGGGGGGCTATGGCTACACCTTC. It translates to CAISKGGYGYTF.

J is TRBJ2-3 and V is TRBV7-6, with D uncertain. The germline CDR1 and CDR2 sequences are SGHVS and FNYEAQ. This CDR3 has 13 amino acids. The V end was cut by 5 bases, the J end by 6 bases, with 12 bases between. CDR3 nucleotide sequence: TGTGCCAGCAGCCCGGTGGTCCTCGATACGCAGTATTTT. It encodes CASSPVVLDTQYF.

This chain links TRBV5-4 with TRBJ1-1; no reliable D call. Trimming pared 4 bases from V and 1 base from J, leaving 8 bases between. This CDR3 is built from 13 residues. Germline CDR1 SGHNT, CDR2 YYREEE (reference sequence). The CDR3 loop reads CASSTPRNTEAFF. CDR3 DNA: TGTGCCAGCAGCACCCCTAGGAACACTGAAGCTTTCTTT.